This TCR beta chain was captured by sequencing in a study of blood T cell repertoires in COVID-19. Study-level information: From the United States, Italy and Spain came samples of acute and convalescent COVID-19.

V gave up 1 base and J gave up 4 bases; unmatched junction bases: 6. The germline V gene encodes CDR1 MDHEN and CDR2 SYDVKM. This CDR3 comprises 16 residues. As handled by the study authors: The authors estimated nucleated cell counts from reference gene primer amplification. This table comes from immunoSEQ multiplex PCR, and its TCRdb copy is limited to in-frame clones, with some not included. V, J and clone size were drawn from that table, and D and trimming were deduced from the DNA. The profile shows approximately 290,000 clones, more than 80% of them singletons. Cohort allocation depended upon clinical history that participants reported.

What was sequenced was PBMCs or T cells enriched from blood (not recorded which). This TCR came from a woman in her thirties who had recovered from COVID-19. The gene calls are TRBV28 and TRBJ2-1; 8 nucleotides agree with TRBD2. The CDR3 loop reads CASSLSAGGLYNEQFF. Written as DNA, the CDR3 is TGTGCCAGCAGTTTATCGGCGGGAGGCCTGTACAATGAGCAGTTCTTC.